This is a list of T cell receptor beta chains from one sample in a study of blood T cell repertoires in COVID-19. Assay used: immunoSEQ multiplex PCR; TCRdb lists only in-frame clones, some missing. The sample shows roughly 200,000 clones, roughly 84% of them seen only once. The specimen was peripheral blood. Receptors were obtained from an elderly woman with acute or convalescent COVID-19. Both conserved end residues are part of each CDR3. Fields, in order: J gene, V gene, clone size, D gene, CDR3 protein, CDR3 DNA. The D gene is left open where the match is weak. Part of the rows lack a size; the others show once, few, many or a class for expanded clones.

j_gene: TRBJ2-1; v_gene: TRBV7-2; abundance: NA; d_gene: NA; CDR3aa: CASSLSGQLSYNEQFF; CDR3nt: TGTGCCAGCAGCTTATCTGGACAGCTCTCCTACAATGAGCAGTTCTTC
j_gene: TRBJ2-5; v_gene: TRBV3-1/TRBV3-2; abundance: NA; d_gene: NA; CDR3aa: CASSPTGGWETQYF; CDR3nt: TGTGCCAGCAGCCCGACGGGTGGATGGGAGACCCAGTACTTC
j_gene: TRBJ2-1; v_gene: TRBV20-1; abundance: NA; d_gene: NA; CDR3aa: CSASGRHFGANEQFF; CDR3nt: TGCAGTGCTAGTGGGCGGCACTTTGGGGCCAATGAGCAGTTCTTC
j_gene: TRBJ2-1; v_gene: TRBV7-3; abundance: NA; d_gene: NA; CDR3aa: CASSDGQNNEQFF; CDR3nt: TGTGCCAGCAGCGATGGACAGAACAATGAGCAGTTCTTC
j_gene: TRBJ1-1; v_gene: TRBV6-5; abundance: NA; d_gene: NA; CDR3aa: CASGGGGTEAFF; CDR3nt: TGTGCCAGCGGCGGCGGAGGGACTGAAGCTTTCTTT
j_gene: TRBJ1-1; v_gene: TRBV30; abundance: NA; d_gene: NA; CDR3aa: CAWSVLAAAAFF; CDR3nt: TGTGCCTGGAGTGTACTGGCCGCGGCGGCTTTCTTT
j_gene: TRBJ1-1; v_gene: TRBV5-1; abundance: NA; d_gene: NA; CDR3aa: CASSSRTANTEAFF; CDR3nt: TGCGCCAGCAGCTCTAGGACAGCGAACACTGAAGCTTTCTTT
j_gene: TRBJ2-1; v_gene: TRBV9; abundance: NA; d_gene: NA; CDR3aa: CASSSSRGQVLYNEQFF; CDR3nt: TGTGCCAGCAGCTCATCCCGGGGTCAGGTCCTTTACAATGAGCAGTTCTTC
j_gene: TRBJ2-1; v_gene: TRBV6-5; abundance: NA; d_gene: TRBD1; CDR3aa: CASRTRDRGSNEQFF; CDR3nt: TGTGCCAGCAGGACCCGGGACAGGGGGTCGAATGAGCAGTTCTTC
j_gene: TRBJ1-1; v_gene: TRBV29-1; abundance: NA; d_gene: NA; CDR3aa: CSVGRGIQNTEAFF; CDR3nt: TGCAGCGTTGGGCGGGGGATCCAAAACACTGAAGCTTTCTTT
j_gene: TRBJ2-1; v_gene: TRBV4-2; abundance: NA; d_gene: TRBD2; CDR3aa: CASSQLTSGSNYNEQFF; CDR3nt: TGTGCCAGCAGCCAACTTACTAGCGGGAGCAACTACAATGAGCAGTTCTTC
j_gene: TRBJ1-2; v_gene: TRBV6-5; abundance: NA; d_gene: NA; CDR3aa: CASILDRNYGYTF; CDR3nt: TGTGCCAGCATCCTAGACAGGAACTATGGCTACACCTTC
j_gene: TRBJ2-3; v_gene: TRBV7-9; abundance: NA; d_gene: TRBD2; CDR3aa: CASSPGSGTDTQYF; CDR3nt: TGTGCCAGCAGCCCCGGTAGCGGGACAGATACGCAGTATTTT
j_gene: TRBJ2-5; v_gene: TRBV19; abundance: NA; d_gene: TRBD1; CDR3aa: CASSGQGGQTQYF; CDR3nt: TGTGCCAGTAGCGGACAGGGGGGACAGACCCAGTACTTC
j_gene: TRBJ1-4; v_gene: TRBV19; abundance: NA; d_gene: TRBD1; CDR3aa: CASRRTGVNEKLFF; CDR3nt: TGTGCCAGTAGGAGGACAGGGGTAAATGAAAAACTGTTTTTT
j_gene: TRBJ2-7; v_gene: TRBV5-1; abundance: once; d_gene: TRBD2; CDR3aa: CASSRGTSGLDEQYF; CDR3nt: TGCGCCAGCAGCCGAGGGACTAGCGGGCTCGACGAGCAGTACTTC
j_gene: TRBJ2-7; v_gene: TRBV18; abundance: NA; d_gene: NA; CDR3aa: CASSPRAGGGHEQYF; CDR3nt: TGTGCCAGCTCACCAAGAGCAGGGGGAGGCCACGAGCAGTACTTC
j_gene: TRBJ2-7; v_gene: TRBV5-1; abundance: NA; d_gene: TRBD2; CDR3aa: CASSLSGLAGHEQYF; CDR3nt: TGCGCCAGCAGCTTGTCGGGACTAGCGGGCCACGAGCAGTACTTC
j_gene: TRBJ1-2; v_gene: TRBV6-6; abundance: NA; d_gene: TRBD1; CDR3aa: CASSRDSNYGYTF; CDR3nt: TGTGCCAGCAGTCGGGACAGTAATTATGGCTACACCTTC
j_gene: TRBJ2-5; v_gene: TRBV5-1; abundance: NA; d_gene: TRBD2; CDR3aa: CASSPTGTSGKETQYF; CDR3nt: TGCGCCAGCAGCCCGACCGGGACTAGCGGGAAAGAGACCCAGTACTTC
j_gene: TRBJ1-1; v_gene: TRBV6-2/TRBV6-3; abundance: NA; d_gene: NA; CDR3aa: CASSYAVYTEAFF; CDR3nt: TGTGCCAGCAGTTACGCGGTCTACACTGAAGCTTTCTTT
j_gene: TRBJ2-7; v_gene: TRBV4-1; abundance: NA; d_gene: NA; CDR3aa: CASSQDRQASSYEQYF; CDR3nt: TGCGCCAGCAGCCAAGATAGACAGGCCAGCTCCTACGAGCAGTACTTC
j_gene: TRBJ2-2; v_gene: TRBV4-3; abundance: NA; d_gene: NA; CDR3aa: CASSQDPPSNTGELFF; CDR3nt: TGCGCCAGCAGCCAAGATCCTCCGTCGAACACCGGGGAGCTGTTTTTT
j_gene: TRBJ2-1; v_gene: TRBV18; abundance: NA; d_gene: TRBD1; CDR3aa: CASSPPGGQVSNEQFF; CDR3nt: TGTGCCAGCTCACCACCGGGGGGACAGGTCTCCAATGAGCAGTTCTTC
j_gene: TRBJ1-4; v_gene: TRBV7-2; abundance: few; d_gene: NA; CDR3aa: CASSLAGTGEKLFF; CDR3nt: TGTGCCAGCAGCTTAGCGGGGACTGGGGAAAAACTGTTTTTT
j_gene: TRBJ1-2; v_gene: TRBV30; abundance: NA; d_gene: NA; CDR3aa: CAWSVHGQVVRYTF; CDR3nt: TGTGCCTGGAGTGTACATGGGCAGGTGGTACGCTACACCTTC
j_gene: TRBJ2-1; v_gene: TRBV27; abundance: NA; d_gene: TRBD1; CDR3aa: CASRLLFTTGPEQFF; CDR3nt: TGTGCCAGCCGGCTACTTTTCACGACAGGGCCTGAGCAGTTCTTC
j_gene: TRBJ1-6; v_gene: TRBV19; abundance: NA; d_gene: NA; CDR3aa: CASSLSGGSSPLHF; CDR3nt: TGTGCCAGTAGTTTATCGGGGGGAAGTTCACCCCTCCACTTT
j_gene: TRBJ1-5; v_gene: TRBV7-2; abundance: NA; d_gene: NA; CDR3aa: CASSLGPGTFSNQPQHF; CDR3nt: TGTGCCAGCAGCTTAGGGCCCGGGACATTTAGCAATCAGCCCCAGCATTTT
j_gene: TRBJ2-2; v_gene: TRBV7-2; abundance: NA; d_gene: NA; CDR3aa: CASRPLGSGELFF; CDR3nt: TGTGCCAGCAGACCACTGGGGAGCGGGGAGCTGTTTTTT
j_gene: TRBJ2-5; v_gene: TRBV19; abundance: NA; d_gene: TRBD2; CDR3aa: CASSSRLAGGKYQETQYF; CDR3nt: TGTGCCAGTAGTTCCCGACTAGCGGGAGGAAAGTACCAAGAGACCCAGTACTTC
j_gene: TRBJ1-1; v_gene: TRBV19; abundance: once; d_gene: NA; CDR3aa: CASSMIGGASNTEAFF; CDR3nt: TGTGCCAGTAGTATGATCGGAGGGGCAAGTAACACTGAAGCTTTCTTT
j_gene: TRBJ2-3; v_gene: TRBV5-1; abundance: NA; d_gene: TRBD2; CDR3aa: CASSFYYSGTEDTQYF; CDR3nt: TGCGCCAGCAGCTTCTATTATAGCGGGACTGAAGATACGCAGTATTTT
j_gene: TRBJ1-4; v_gene: TRBV15; abundance: few; d_gene: TRBD1; CDR3aa: CATSRSQGTGEKLFF; CDR3nt: TGTGCCACCAGCAGAAGTCAAGGGACAGGCGAAAAACTGTTTTTT
j_gene: TRBJ1-6; v_gene: TRBV6-2/TRBV6-3; abundance: NA; d_gene: TRBD1; CDR3aa: CASSYTGGLTPLHF; CDR3nt: TGTGCCAGCAGTTACACAGGGGGTCTCACACCCCTCCACTTT
j_gene: TRBJ1-2; v_gene: TRBV2; abundance: NA; d_gene: NA; CDR3aa: CASNENSRGYGYTF; CDR3nt: TGTGCCAGCAATGAGAATAGCAGGGGATATGGCTACACCTTC
j_gene: TRBJ1-1; v_gene: TRBV7-9; abundance: NA; d_gene: TRBD1; CDR3aa: CASSPAGTVNTEAFF; CDR3nt: TGTGCCAGCAGCCCCGCGGGGACAGTGAACACTGAAGCTTTCTTT
j_gene: TRBJ2-1; v_gene: TRBV5-1; abundance: once; d_gene: TRBD2; CDR3aa: CASSLDSGRTYNEQFF; CDR3nt: TGCGCCAGCAGCTTGGATAGCGGGAGGACCTACAATGAGCAGTTCTTC
j_gene: TRBJ2-2; v_gene: TRBV14; abundance: NA; d_gene: NA; CDR3aa: CASSQAVRTGELFF; CDR3nt: TGTGCCAGCAGCCAAGCGGTCCGGACCGGGGAGCTGTTTTTT
j_gene: TRBJ1-1; v_gene: TRBV18; abundance: NA; d_gene: TRBD1; CDR3aa: CASSPMDRGFTEAFF; CDR3nt: TGTGCCAGCTCACCAATGGACAGGGGCTTCACTGAAGCTTTCTTT
j_gene: TRBJ2-1; v_gene: TRBV10-3; abundance: NA; d_gene: NA; CDR3aa: CAITTGQGIEQFF; CDR3nt: TGTGCCATCACCACAGGGCAAGGGATTGAGCAGTTCTTC
j_gene: TRBJ1-5; v_gene: TRBV2; abundance: NA; d_gene: TRBD1; CDR3aa: CASTLTGVSNQPQHF; CDR3nt: TGTGCCAGCACTCTTACAGGGGTAAGCAATCAGCCCCAGCATTTT
j_gene: TRBJ2-3; v_gene: TRBV7-3; abundance: NA; d_gene: TRBD2; CDR3aa: CASSSLPSGDTDTQYF; CDR3nt: TGTGCCAGCAGCTCTCTTCCTAGCGGGGACACAGATACGCAGTATTTT